These 16 T cell receptor beta chains share one sample of origin, sequenced in a study of blood T cell repertoires in COVID-19. Method: immunoSEQ multiplex PCR; TCRdb's copy keeps in-frame clones and lacks some. Among 270,000 or so clones, roughly 89% were seen once, and the ten largest hold 11%. Sequencing was performed on peripheral blood. The receptors were sampled from a woman in her 30s with COVID-19, enrolled during active disease.

The chain is built from TRBV20-1 and TRBJ2-7, with 7 bases identical to TRBD1. Germline V gene sequence: CDR1 DFQATT, CDR2 SNEGSKA (reference sequence). The junction had 2 bases not matched to a gene; V was cut back by 3 bases and J by 3 bases. This CDR3 has 12 amino acids. The CDR3 here is CSASGQDYEQYF. The CDR3 DNA reads TGCAGTGCTAGTGGACAGGACTACGAGCAGTACTTC.

V usage is TRBV3-1 (or the pseudogene TRBV3-2) and J usage is TRBJ2-1, with 8 bases identical to TRBD2. After removal of 8 bases from V and 0 bases from J, the junction contained 3 bases not matched to a gene. In germline, CDR1 is LGHDT, CDR2 YNNKEL (reference sequence). The CDR3 is 14 amino acids. The CDR3 reads CASGLAGSYNEQFF. The CDR3 DNA sequence: TGTGCCAGCGGCCTAGCGGGCTCCTACAATGAGCAGTTCTTC.

The chain couples TRBV7-9 to TRBJ2-5, with 7 bases that match TRBD2. The CDR3 covers 16 residues. Germline-derived CDR1 and CDR2 are SEHNR and FQNEAQ (reference sequence). J lost 1 base, V lost 4 bases, and 9 bases had no gene match. CDR3 in DNA: TGTGCCAGCAGCTCCCTGGCGGGGGACCGCCAAGAGACCCAGTACTTC. Protein sequence: CASSSLAGDRQETQYF.

The rearrangement joins TRBV5-1 to TRBJ1-4, with D maybe TRBD1 (5 bases). CDR3 size: 14 residues. The V and J ends lost 5 bases and 5 bases respectively, with 13 bases between them. Germline V gene data show CDR1 as SGHRS and CDR2 as YFSETQ. The CDR3 is CASRVGARNEKLFF. CDR3 coding DNA: TGCGCCAGCAGGGTTGGGGCCCGGAATGAAAAACTGTTTTTT. The whole variable domain, remainder taken from reference TRBV5-1 and TRBJ1-4, is KAGVTQTPRYLIKTRGQQVTLSCSPISGHRSVSWYQQTPGQGLQFLFEYFSETQRNKGNFPGRFSGRQFSNSRSEMNVSTLELGDSALYLCASRVGARNEKLFFGSGTQLSVL.

This clone came up once. This chain links TRBV5-4 with TRBJ2-3; 9 nucleotides align to TRBD2. The CDR3 contains 18 residues. Germline V CDR1 and CDR2: SGHNT, YYREEE (reference sequence). The trim removed 3 bases at V and 1 base at J, leaving 12 bases unmatched. The CDR3 here is CASSSERGVPLGTDTQYF. CDR3 DNA: TGTGCCAGCAGCTCAGAGCGGGGGGTCCCCTTAGGCACAGATACGCAGTATTTT.

The V and J genes are TRBV3-1 (or the pseudogene TRBV3-2) and TRBJ1-2, with 8 bases fitting TRBD1. The junction had 6 bases not matched to a gene; V was cut back by 4 bases and J by 8 bases. The CDR3 has 13 amino acids. Per the germline V gene, CDR1 is LGHDT and CDR2 is YNNKEL (reference sequence). DNA for the CDR3: TGTGCCAGCAGCCCCCGGACAGGGCGGGGCTACACCTTC. Amino acids: CASSPRTGRGYTF.

This clone was picked up one time. The chain combines TRBV7-8 with TRBJ2-2; D perhaps matches TRBD1 (5 bases). The CDR3 totals 15 residues. Germline V CDR1 and CDR2: SGHVS, FQNEAQ. Trimming took 3 bases from V and 3 from J, leaving 11 bases between them. The CDR3 DNA is TGTGCCAGCAGCTTCCGAATGGGGCACACCGGGGAGCTGTTTTTT. It codes for CASSFRMGHTGELFF.

The rearrangement joins TRBV7-8 to TRBJ1-1; the D gene is possibly TRBD1 (5 bases). Germline V gene sequence: CDR1 SGHVS, CDR2 FQNEAQ. The V and J ends lost 4 bases and 3 bases respectively, with 18 bases between them. The CDR3 spans 16 residues. CDR3 nucleotides: TGTGCCAGCAGCTGGAGACAGTCCCTACAGGACACTGAAGCTTTCTTT. Its translation: CASSWRQSLQDTEAFF.

The chain joins TRBV2 to TRBJ1-5, with D perhaps TRBD1 (6 bases). The CDR3 has 13 residues. In germline, CDR1 is SNHLY, CDR2 FYNNEI. V dropped 10 bases and J dropped 8 bases, with 18 bases sitting between them. The CDR3 region is CAMGITGREPQHF. In DNA form, the CDR3 reads TGTGCCATGGGGATTACAGGGAGGGAGCCCCAGCATTTT.

The V gene is TRBV6-5, the J gene TRBJ2-7; the match to TRBD2 covers 8 bases. Germline trimming cut 8 bases from V and 0 bases from J; bases unmatched to any gene: 6. Germline lookup yields CDR1 MNHEY and CDR2 SVGAGI. CDR3 length: 14 residues. The CDR3 DNA reads as TGTGCCAGCGGGGCGGGGGGTAGCTCCTACGAGCAGTACTTC. Protein sequence: CASGAGGSSYEQYF.

The rearrangement joins TRBV24-1 to TRBJ2-3; 9 positions agree with TRBD1. V trimming: 5 bases; J trimming: 4 bases; junction bases outside the gene matches: 6. Germline V CDR1 and CDR2: KGHDR, SFDVKD. The CDR3 is 15 amino acids. The CDR3 loop reads CATSVQGASPDTQYF. Written as DNA, the CDR3 is TGTGCCACCAGTGTACAGGGGGCTAGTCCAGATACGCAGTATTTT.

The V gene is TRBV6-2 or TRBV6-3, the J gene TRBJ2-3; D possibly corresponds to TRBD2 (6 bases). The CDR3 covers 17 residues. The germline V gene has CDR1 MNHEY and CDR2 SVGEGT. Trimming shortened V by 5 bases and J by 5 bases, and 23 bases separated the two germline ends. This CDR3 reads CASSPRGGGVIGDTQYF. In DNA, the CDR3 is TGTGCCAGCAGTCCCCGGGGTGGCGGGGTAATAGGAGATACGCAGTATTTT.

The chain recombines TRBV7-9 with TRBJ2-1; 7 nucleotides agree with TRBD1. The CDR3 has 15 amino acids. Germline CDR1 and CDR2: SEHNR and FQNEAQ (reference sequence). V lost 7 bases and J lost 6; bases outside the gene matches: 12. CDR3 sequence (DNA): TGTGCCAGCACCCCCCTAAGGGGGCGAGCCAATGAGCAGTTCTTC. It specifies CASTPLRGRANEQFF.

The genes are TRBV5-1 and TRBJ1-6; TRBD1 agrees at 7 bases. Unmatched junction bases numbered 8, after V lost 4 bases and J lost 10 bases. Per germline, CDR1 SGHRS and CDR2 YFSETQ. The CDR3 is 14 amino acids. The chain's CDR3 is CASSTGQAQSPLHF. The CDR3 coding sequence is TGCGCCAGCAGCACCGGACAGGCCCAATCACCCCTCCACTTT. The full variable domain, with the rest looked up from reference TRBV5-1 and TRBJ1-6, is KAGVTQTPRYLIKTRGQQVTLSCSPISGHRSVSWYQQTPGQGLQFLFEYFSETQRNKGNFPGRFSGRQFSNSRSEMNVSTLELGDSALYLCASSTGQAQSPLHFGNGTRLTVT.

This clone has a single count. V and J are TRBV5-1 and TRBJ1-3; tentative D call: TRBD1 (6 bases). Germline V gene data show CDR1 as SGHRS and CDR2 as YFSETQ. V was pared by 3 bases and J by 2 bases, with 12 bases between. The CDR3 runs 15 residues. CDR3 bases: TGCGCCAGCAGCTCAGCAACAGGGACTGGAAACACCATATATTTT. This encodes CASSSATGTGNTIYF.

This rearrangement joins TRBV7-9 to TRBJ2-7; 9 bases match TRBD1. Trimming cost V 4 bases and J 5 bases; bases outside gene matches: 6. The CDR3 spans 14 residues. Germline assignment: CDR1 SEHNR and CDR2 FQNEAQ (reference sequence). CDR3 amino acids: CASSSRDRVDEQYF. For the CDR3, the DNA is TGTGCCAGCAGCTCCCGGGACAGGGTCGACGAGCAGTACTTC.